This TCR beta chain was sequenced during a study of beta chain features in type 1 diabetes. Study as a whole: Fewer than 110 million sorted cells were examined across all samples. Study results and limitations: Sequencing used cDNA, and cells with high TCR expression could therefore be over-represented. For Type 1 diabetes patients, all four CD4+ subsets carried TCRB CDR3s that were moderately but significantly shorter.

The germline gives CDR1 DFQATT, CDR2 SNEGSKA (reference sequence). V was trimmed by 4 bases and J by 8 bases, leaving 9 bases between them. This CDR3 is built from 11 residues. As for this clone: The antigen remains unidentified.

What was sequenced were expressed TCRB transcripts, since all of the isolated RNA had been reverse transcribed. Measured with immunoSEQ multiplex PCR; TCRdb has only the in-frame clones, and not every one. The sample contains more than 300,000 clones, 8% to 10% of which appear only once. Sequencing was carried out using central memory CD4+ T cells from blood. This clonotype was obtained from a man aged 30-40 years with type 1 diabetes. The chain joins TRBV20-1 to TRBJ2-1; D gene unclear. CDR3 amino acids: CSAIMVYEQFF. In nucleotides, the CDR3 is TGCAGTGCTATTATGGTCTATGAGCAGTTCTTC.